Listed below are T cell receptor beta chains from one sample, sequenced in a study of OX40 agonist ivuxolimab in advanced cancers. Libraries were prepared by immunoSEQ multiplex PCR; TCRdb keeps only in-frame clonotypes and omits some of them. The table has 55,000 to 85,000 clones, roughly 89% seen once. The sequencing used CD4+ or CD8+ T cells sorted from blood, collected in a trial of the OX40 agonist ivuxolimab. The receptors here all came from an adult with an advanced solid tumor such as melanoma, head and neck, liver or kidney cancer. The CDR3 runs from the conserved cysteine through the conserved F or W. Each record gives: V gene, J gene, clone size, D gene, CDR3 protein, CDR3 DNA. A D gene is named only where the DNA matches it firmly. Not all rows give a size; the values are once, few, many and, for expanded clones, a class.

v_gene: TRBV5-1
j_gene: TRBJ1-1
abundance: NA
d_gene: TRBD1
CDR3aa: CASSQGDTEAFF
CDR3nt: TGCGCCAGCAGCCAGGGGGACACTGAAGCTTTCTTT

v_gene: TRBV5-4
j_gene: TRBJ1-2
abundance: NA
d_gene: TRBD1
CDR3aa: CASSPDRDYGYTF
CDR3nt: TGTGCCAGCAGCCCAGACAGGGACTATGGCTACACCTTC

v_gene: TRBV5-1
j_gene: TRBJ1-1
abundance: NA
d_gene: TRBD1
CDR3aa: CASSPTWDREAFF
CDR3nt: TGCGCCAGCAGCCCAACCTGGGACAGGGAAGCTTTCTTT

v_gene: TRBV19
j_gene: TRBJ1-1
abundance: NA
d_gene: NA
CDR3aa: CASSSGPSTGNTEAFF
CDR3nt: TGTGCCAGTAGTTCCGGGCCCTCGACGGGGAACACTGAAGCTTTCTTT

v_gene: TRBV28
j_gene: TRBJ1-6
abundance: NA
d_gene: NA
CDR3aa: CASSYKGGSSPLHF
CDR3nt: TGTGCCAGCAGTTATAAGGGTGGGAGTTCACCCCTCCACTTT

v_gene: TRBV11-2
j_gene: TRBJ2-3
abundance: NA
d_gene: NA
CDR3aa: CASSLGRGSPRDTQYF
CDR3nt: TGTGCCAGCAGCTTAGGTCGGGGCAGCCCCAGGGATACGCAGTATTTT

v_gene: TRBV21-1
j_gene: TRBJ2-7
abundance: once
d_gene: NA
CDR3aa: CASRELGQGAYEQYF
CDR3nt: TGTGCCAGCAGGGAGCTGGGACAGGGGGCCTACGAGCAGTACTTC

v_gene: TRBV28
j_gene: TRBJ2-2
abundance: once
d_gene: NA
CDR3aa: CASSSPGRELFF
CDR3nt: TGTGCCAGCAGTTCTCCGGGCCGGGAGCTGTTTTTT

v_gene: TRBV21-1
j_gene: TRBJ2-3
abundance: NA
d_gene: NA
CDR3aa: CASSKGGLRGGYTDTQYF
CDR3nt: TGTGCCAGCAGCAAAGGAGGGCTCCGGGGGGGATACACAGATACGCAGTATTTT

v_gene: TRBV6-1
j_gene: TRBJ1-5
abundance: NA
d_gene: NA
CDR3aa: CASSLRVTSNQPQHF
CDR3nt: TGTGCCAGCAGCCTCCGGGTCACTAGCAATCAGCCCCAGCATTTT

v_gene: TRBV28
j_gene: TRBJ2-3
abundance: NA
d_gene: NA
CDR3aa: CASRQTDTQYF
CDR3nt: TGTGCCAGCCGGCAGACAGATACGCAGTATTTT

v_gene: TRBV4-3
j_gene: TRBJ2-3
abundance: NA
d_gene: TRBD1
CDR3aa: CASSTDRGADTQYF
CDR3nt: TGCGCCAGCAGCACCGACAGGGGTGCAGATACGCAGTATTTT

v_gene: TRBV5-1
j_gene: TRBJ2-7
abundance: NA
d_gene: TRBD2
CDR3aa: CASSPGLAGGISYEQYF
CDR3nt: TGCGCCAGCAGCCCTGGACTAGCGGGGGGTATCTCCTACGAGCAGTACTTC

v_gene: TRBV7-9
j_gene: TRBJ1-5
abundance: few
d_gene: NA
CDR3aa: CASSNWGQPQHF
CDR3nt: TGTGCCAGCAGCAACTGGGGTCAGCCCCAGCATTTT

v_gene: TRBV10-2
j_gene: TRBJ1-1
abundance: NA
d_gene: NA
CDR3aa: CASSESGPRNTEAFF
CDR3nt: TGCGCCAGCAGTGAGTCGGGACCTAGGAACACTGAAGCTTTCTTT

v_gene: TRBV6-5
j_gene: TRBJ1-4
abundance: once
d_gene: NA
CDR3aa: CASSRTVTNEKLFF
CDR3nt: TGTGCCAGCAGTCGGACGGTAACTAATGAAAAACTGTTTTTT

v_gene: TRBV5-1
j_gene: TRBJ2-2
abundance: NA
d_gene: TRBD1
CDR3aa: CASNRGNTGELFF
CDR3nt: TGCGCCAGCAACAGGGGGAACACCGGGGAGCTGTTTTTT

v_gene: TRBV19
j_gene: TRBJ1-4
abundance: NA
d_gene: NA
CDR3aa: CASSTTEVGPDVKLFF
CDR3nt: TGTGCCAGTAGTACCACAGAAGTAGGGCCAGACGTGAAACTGTTTTTT

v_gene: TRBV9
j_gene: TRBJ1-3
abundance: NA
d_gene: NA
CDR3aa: CASSSSPRAGNTIYF
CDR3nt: TGTGCCAGCAGCTCGAGCCCTCGAGCCGGAAACACCATATATTTT

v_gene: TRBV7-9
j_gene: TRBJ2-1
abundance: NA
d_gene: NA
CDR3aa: CASSLDPKGSLSSYNEQFF
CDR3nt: TGTGCCAGCAGCTTAGATCCTAAGGGATCCTTAAGCTCCTACAATGAGCAGTTCTTC

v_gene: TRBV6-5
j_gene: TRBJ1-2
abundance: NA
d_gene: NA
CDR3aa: CASRTPGPARGYTF
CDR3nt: TGTGCCAGCAGGACCCCCGGACCCGCCCGGGGCTACACCTTC

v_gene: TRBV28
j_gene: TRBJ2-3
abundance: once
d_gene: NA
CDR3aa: CASSLSTGRGATDTQYF
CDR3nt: TGTGCCAGCAGTTTATCTACAGGGAGAGGGGCCACAGATACGCAGTATTTT

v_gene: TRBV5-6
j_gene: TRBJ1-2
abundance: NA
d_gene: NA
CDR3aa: CASSLGPQGIRGYTF
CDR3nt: TGTGCCAGCAGCTTGGGACCCCAGGGGATTCGTGGCTACACCTTC

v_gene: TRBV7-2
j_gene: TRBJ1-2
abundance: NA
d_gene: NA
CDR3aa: CASSLDGEAGAFGGYTF
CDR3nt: TGTGCCAGCAGCTTAGATGGTGAGGCGGGAGCCTTCGGTGGCTACACCTTC

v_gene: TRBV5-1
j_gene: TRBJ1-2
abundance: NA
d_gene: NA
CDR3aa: CASSQSGDSGYTF
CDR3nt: TGCGCCAGCAGCCAGTCGGGGGATAGCGGCTACACCTTC

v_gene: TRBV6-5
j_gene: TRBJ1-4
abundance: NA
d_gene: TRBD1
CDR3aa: CASSRGQGYEKLFF
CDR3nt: TGTGCCAGCAGCCGGGGACAGGGGTACGAAAAACTGTTTTTT

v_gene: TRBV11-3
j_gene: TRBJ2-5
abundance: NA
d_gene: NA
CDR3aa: CASSSPLLRGETQYF
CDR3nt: TGTGCCAGCAGCTCGCCCTTGCTCCGAGGAGAGACCCAGTACTTC

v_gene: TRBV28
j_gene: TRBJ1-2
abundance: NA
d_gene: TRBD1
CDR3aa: CASSWGDRGGYGYTF
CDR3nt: TGTGCCAGCAGTTGGGGGGACAGGGGAGGCTATGGCTACACCTTC

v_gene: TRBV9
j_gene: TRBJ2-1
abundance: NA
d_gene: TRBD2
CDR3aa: CASSVSGAGLGEQFF
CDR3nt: TGTGCCAGCAGCGTGAGCGGGGCAGGTTTAGGTGAGCAGTTCTTC

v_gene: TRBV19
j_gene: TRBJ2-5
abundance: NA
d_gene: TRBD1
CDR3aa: CASSIGRTGSETQYF
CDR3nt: TGTGCCAGTAGTATAGGGCGGACAGGCTCAGAGACCCAGTACTTC

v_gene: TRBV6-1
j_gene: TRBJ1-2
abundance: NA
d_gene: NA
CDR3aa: CASSDVGRDVVGYTF
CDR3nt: TGTGCCAGCAGTGACGTGGGCAGGGACGTCGTTGGCTACACCTTC

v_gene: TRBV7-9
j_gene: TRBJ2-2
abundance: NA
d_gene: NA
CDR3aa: CASSWTALNTGELFF
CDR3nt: TGTGCCAGCAGCTGGACAGCCCTGAACACCGGGGAGCTGTTTTTT

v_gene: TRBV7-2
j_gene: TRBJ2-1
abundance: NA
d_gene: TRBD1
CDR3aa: CASSLLGQGTNEQFF
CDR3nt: TGTGCCAGCAGCTTATTAGGACAGGGTACCAATGAGCAGTTCTTC

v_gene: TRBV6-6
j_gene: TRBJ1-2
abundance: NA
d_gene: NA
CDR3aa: CASSYEAVLMDYTF
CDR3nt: TGTGCCAGCAGTTACGAAGCCGTGCTTATGGACTACACCTTC

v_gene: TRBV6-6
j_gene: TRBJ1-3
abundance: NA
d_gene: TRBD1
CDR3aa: CASRTGATSGNTIYF
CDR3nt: TGTGCCAGCAGGACAGGGGCCACCTCTGGAAACACCATATATTTT

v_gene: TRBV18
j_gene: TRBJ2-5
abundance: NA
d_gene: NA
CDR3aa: CASSSFGVQETQYF
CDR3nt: TGTGCCAGCTCATCCTTTGGGGTCCAGGAGACCCAGTACTTC

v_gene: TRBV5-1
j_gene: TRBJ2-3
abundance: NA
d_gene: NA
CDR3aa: CASGSGSTDTQYF
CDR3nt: TGCGCCAGCGGCTCAGGGAGCACAGATACGCAGTATTTT

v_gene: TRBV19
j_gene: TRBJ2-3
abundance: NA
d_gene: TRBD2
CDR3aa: CASSIGSGGGPPSTDTQYF
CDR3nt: TGTGCCAGTAGTATAGGTAGCGGGGGGGGTCCACCTAGCACAGATACGCAGTATTTT

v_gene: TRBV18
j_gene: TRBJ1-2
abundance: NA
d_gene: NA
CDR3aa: CASSEGGRYGYTF
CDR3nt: TGTGCCAGCTCAGAAGGGGGGCGTTATGGCTACACCTTC

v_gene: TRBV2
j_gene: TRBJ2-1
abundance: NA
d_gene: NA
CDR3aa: CASSDDSTNEQFF
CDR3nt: TGTGCCAGCAGTGATGATTCCACGAATGAGCAGTTCTTC

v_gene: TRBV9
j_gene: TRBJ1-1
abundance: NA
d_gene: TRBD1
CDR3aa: CASSQGGGRMNTEAFF
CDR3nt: TGTGCCAGCAGCCAGGGGGGAGGACGTATGAACACTGAAGCTTTCTTT

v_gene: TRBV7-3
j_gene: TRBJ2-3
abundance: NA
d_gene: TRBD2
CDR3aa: CASSPRGGGAWVDTQYF
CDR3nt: TGTGCCAGCAGCCCCCGTGGCGGGGGGGCCTGGGTAGATACGCAGTATTTT

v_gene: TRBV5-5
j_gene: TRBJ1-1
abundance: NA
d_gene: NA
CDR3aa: CASSFGSETEAFF
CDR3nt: TGTGCCAGCAGTTTCGGATCCGAGACTGAAGCTTTCTTT

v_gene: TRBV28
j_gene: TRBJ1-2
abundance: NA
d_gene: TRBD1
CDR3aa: CASSLSGGNYGYTF
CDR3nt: TGTGCCAGCAGTTTATCAGGGGGCAACTATGGCTACACCTTC

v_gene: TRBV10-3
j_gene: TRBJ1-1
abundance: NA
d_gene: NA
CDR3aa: CAISEPGRGNTEAFF
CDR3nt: TGTGCCATCAGTGAGCCCGGTCGGGGGAACACTGAAGCTTTCTTT

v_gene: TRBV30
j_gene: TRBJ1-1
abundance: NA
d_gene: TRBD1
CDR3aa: CAWSLLDRVDTEAFF
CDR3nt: TGTGCCTGGAGCCTCTTGGACAGGGTGGACACTGAAGCTTTCTTT

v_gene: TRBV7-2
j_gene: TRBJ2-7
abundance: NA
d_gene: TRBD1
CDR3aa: CASRGPGQGPSGEQYF
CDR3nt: TGTGCCAGCAGGGGACCGGGACAGGGCCCTTCGGGGGAGCAGTACTTC

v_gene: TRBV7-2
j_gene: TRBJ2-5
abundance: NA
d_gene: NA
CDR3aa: CASSLALGQETQYF
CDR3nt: TGTGCCAGCAGCTTAGCCTTGGGGCAAGAGACCCAGTACTTC

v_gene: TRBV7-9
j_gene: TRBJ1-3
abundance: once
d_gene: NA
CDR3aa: CASSLSGSGNTIYF
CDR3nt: TGTGCCAGCAGCTTATCAGGGTCTGGAAACACCATATATTTT

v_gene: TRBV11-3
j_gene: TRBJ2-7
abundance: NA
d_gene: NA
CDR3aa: CASSSGGLRSSYEQYF
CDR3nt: TGTGCCAGCAGCTCCGGGGGACTGAGAAGCTCCTACGAGCAGTACTTC

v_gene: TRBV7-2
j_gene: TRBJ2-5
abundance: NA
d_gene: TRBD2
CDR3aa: CASSFQRGGATQYF
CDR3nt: TGTGCCAGCAGCTTCCAGCGGGGGGGCGCGACCCAGTACTTC

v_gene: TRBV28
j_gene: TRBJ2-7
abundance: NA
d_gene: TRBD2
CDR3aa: CASRGSLAGDPYEQYF
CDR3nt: TGTGCCAGCAGGGGAAGTCTAGCGGGGGACCCCTACGAGCAGTACTTC

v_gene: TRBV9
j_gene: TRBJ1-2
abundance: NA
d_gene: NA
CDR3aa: CASSGGTVYGYTF
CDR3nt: TGTGCCAGCAGCGGCGGGACGGTCTATGGCTACACCTTC

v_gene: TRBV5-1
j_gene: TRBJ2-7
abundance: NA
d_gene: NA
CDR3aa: CASSLNPPLEQYF
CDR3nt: TGCGCCAGCAGCTTGAACCCGCCCCTCGAGCAGTACTTC

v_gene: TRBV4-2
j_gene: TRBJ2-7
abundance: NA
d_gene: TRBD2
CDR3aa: CASSQELAGGRYEQYF
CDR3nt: TGTGCCAGCAGCCAAGAGCTAGCGGGGGGTCGTTACGAGCAGTACTTC

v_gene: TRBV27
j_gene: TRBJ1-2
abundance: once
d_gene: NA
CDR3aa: CASSTPRDPSMRYTF
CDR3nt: TGTGCCAGCAGTACACCCCGGGACCCATCTATGAGGTACACCTTC

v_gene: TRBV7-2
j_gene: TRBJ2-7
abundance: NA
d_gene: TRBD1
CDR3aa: CASSQRDSTFYEQYF
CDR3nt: TGTGCCAGCAGCCAACGGGACAGTACTTTCTACGAGCAGTACTTC